This T cell receptor (beta chain) was sequenced during a study of tumor-infiltrating lymphocytes in oesophageal squamous cell carcinoma. TCRdb processed the PCR reads anew with MiXCR; each CDR3 protein has one entry. The sample carries about 20,000 distinct CDR3 sequences, around two fifths recorded once. Note on this clonotype: This likely comes from a read error, as the CDR3 has no conserved phenylalanine or tryptophan at its end.

The CDR3 is made up of 15 amino acids. Germline loops: CDR1 MDHEN, CDR2 SYDVKM. After removal of 6 bases from V and 11 bases from J, the junction contained 15 bases not matched to a gene. The chain recombines TRBV28 with TRBJ2-3; 9 bases match TRBD2. Sequenced material: esophageal tumor tissue. The receptor's source is a male donor with esophageal squamous cell carcinoma. CDR3 DNA: TGTGCCAGCAGCCGTATAGCGGGAGTGGGCTACGAGCAGTATATT. It translates to CASSRIAGVGYEQYI.